This T cell receptor (beta chain) was sequenced in a study of T-cell memory formation after mild COVID-19. In the study overall: TCR clustering was largely donor specific. General observations from the study: In second-wave clones peaking day 37, SARS-CoV-2 specificity remained unconfirmed. Clones that contracted from day 15 to 85 had balanced CD4/CD8; later expanders were CD4+ biased.

Comment on this clonotype: The antigen remains unidentified.

TCR alpha and TCR beta cDNA libraries carrying sample barcodes and UMIs were produced by 5'RACE using constant-segment primers. TCRdb redid the calling of the 5' RACE reads with MiXCR, one entry per CDR3 protein. In the table there are under 400,000 distinct CDR3 sequences, around a fifth of which are singletons. Trimming took off 6 bases at V and 1 base at J, with 12 bases between the two ends. The CDR3 loop spans 14 amino acids. The sample consisted of PBMCs or a T cell subset sorted from them (not recorded which). The rearrangement joins TRBV12-3 or TRBV12-4 to TRBJ1-2; possible D gene TRBD1, 6 bases. The source is an adult woman who had mild COVID-19 (a few samples of this study predate the infection). Cell type and time point are not known. In DNA form, the CDR3 reads TGTGCCAGCAGCTCCGGGACACTTAACTATGGCTACACCTTC. Translation: CASSSGTLNYGYTF.